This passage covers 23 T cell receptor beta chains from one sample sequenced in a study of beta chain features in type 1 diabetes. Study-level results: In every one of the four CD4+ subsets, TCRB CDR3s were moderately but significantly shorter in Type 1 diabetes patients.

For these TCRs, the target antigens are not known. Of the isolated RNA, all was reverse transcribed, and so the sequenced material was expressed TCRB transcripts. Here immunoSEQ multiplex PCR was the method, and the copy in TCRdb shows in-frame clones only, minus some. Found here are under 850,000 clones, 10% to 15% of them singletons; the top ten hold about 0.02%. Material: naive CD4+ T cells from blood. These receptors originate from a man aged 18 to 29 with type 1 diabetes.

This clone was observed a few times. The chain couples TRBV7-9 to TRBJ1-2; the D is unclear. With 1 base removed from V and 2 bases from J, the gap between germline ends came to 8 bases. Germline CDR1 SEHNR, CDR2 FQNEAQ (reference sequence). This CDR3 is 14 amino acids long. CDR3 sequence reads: CASSLGWANYGYTF. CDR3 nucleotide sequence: TGTGCCAGCAGCTTAGGATGGGCGAACTATGGCTACACCTTC.

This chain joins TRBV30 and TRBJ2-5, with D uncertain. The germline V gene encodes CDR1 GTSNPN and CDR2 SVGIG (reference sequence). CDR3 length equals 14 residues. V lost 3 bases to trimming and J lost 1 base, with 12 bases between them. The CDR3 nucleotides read TGTGCCTGGAGCCAATTCTGGTCCCAAGAGACCCAGTACTTC. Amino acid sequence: CAWSQFWSQETQYF.

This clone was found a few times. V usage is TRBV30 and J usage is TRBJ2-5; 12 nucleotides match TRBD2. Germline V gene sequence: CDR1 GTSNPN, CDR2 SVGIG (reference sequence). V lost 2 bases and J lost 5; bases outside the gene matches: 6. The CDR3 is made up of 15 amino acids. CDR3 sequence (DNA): TGTGCCTGGAGTACCCTAGCGGGGGGGCGGGAGACCCAGTACTTC. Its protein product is CAWSTLAGGRETQYF.

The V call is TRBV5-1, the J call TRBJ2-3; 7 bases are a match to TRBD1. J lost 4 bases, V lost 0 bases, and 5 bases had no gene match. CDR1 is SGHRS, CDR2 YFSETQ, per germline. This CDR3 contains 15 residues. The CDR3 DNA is TGCGCCAGCAGCTTGGCCGAACAGGGGCCAGATACGCAGTATTTT. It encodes CASSLAEQGPDTQYF. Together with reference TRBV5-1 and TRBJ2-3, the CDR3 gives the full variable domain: KAGVTQTPRYLIKTRGQQVTLSCSPISGHRSVSWYQQTPGQGLQFLFEYFSETQRNKGNFPGRFSGRQFSNSRSEMNVSTLELGDSALYLCASSLAEQGPDTQYFGPGTRLTVL.

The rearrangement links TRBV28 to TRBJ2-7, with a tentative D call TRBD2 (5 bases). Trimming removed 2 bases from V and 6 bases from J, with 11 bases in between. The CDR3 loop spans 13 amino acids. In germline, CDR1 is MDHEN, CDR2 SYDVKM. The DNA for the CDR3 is TGTGCCAGCAGTTTAACTAGTGCCGTCGAGCAGTACTTC. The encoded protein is CASSLTSAVEQYF.

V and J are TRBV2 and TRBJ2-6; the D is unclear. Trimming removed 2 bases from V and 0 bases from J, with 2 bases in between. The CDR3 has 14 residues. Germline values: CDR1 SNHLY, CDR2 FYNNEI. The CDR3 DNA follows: TGTGCCAGCAGTGAACACTCTGGGGCCAACGTCCTGACTTTC. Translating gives CASSEHSGANVLTF. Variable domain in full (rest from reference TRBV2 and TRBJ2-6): EPEVTQTPSHQVTQMGQEVILRCVPISNHLYFYWYRQILGQKVEFLVSFYNNEISEKSEIFDDQFSVERPDGSNFTLKIRSTKLEDSAMYFCASSEHSGANVLTFGAGSRLTVL.

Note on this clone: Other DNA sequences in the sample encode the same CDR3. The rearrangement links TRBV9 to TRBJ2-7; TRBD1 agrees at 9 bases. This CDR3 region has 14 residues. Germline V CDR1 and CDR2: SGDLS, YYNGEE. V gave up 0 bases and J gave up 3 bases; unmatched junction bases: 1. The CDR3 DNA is TGTGCCAGCAGCGTAGAGGGACAGGGCTACGAGCAGTACTTC. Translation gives CASSVEGQGYEQYF.

The CDR3: CASSVGGPGLLYQETQYF. The CDR3 bases are TGTGCCAGCAGCGTAGGTGGGCCAGGGCTCCTTTACCAAGAGACCCAGTACTTC. The chain recombines TRBV9 with TRBJ2-5; TRBD1 might be the D (5 bases). CDR1 is SGDLS, CDR2 YYNGEE, per germline. The ends were cut back, 0 bases at V and 0 bases at J, with 18 bases in the middle. The CDR3 is 18 amino acids.

This chain's CDR3 is CASSSTGQVQETQYF. Here the CDR3 DNA reads TGCGCCAGCAGCTCAACCGGACAGGTCCAAGAGACCCAGTACTTC. V is TRBV5-1 and J is TRBJ2-5; 7 positions match TRBD1. Germline values: CDR1 SGHRS, CDR2 YFSETQ. This CDR3 is 15 amino acids long. V lost 3 bases to trimming and J lost 1 base; unmatched junction nucleotides: 6.

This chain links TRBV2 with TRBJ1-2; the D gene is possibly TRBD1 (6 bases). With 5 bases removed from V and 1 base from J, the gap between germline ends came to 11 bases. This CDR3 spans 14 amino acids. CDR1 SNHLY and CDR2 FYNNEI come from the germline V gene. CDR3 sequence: CASSRTVLNYGYTF. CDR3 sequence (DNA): TGTGCCAGCAGTCGGACAGTACTTAACTATGGCTACACCTTC.

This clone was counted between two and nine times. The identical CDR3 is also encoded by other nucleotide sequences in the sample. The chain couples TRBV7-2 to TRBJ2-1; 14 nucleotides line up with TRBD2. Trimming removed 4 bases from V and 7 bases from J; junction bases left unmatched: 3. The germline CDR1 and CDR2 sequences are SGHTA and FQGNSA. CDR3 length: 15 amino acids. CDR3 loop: CASSSGLAGVNEQFF. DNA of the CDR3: TGTGCCAGCAGCTCGGGACTAGCGGGGGTGAATGAGCAGTTCTTC. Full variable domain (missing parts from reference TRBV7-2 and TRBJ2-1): GAGVSQSPSNKVTEKGKDVELRCDPISGHTALYWYRQSLGQGLEFLIYFQGNSAPDKSGLPSDRFSAERTGGSVSTLTIQRTQQEDSAVYLCASSSGLAGVNEQFFGPGTRLTVL.

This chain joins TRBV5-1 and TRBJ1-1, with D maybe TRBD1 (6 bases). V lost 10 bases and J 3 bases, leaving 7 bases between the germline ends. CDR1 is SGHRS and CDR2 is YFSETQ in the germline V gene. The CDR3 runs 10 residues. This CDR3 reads CAGGHTEAFF. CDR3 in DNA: TGCGCCGGGGGCCACACTGAAGCTTTCTTT.

In DNA form, the CDR3 reads TGTGCCTGGAGTGTAGGAGGTGGTACTGAAGCTTTCTTT. Its protein is CAWSVGGGTEAFF. This chain joins TRBV30 and TRBJ1-1; D not resolved. The CDR3 has 13 residues. The V end was cut by 0 bases, the J end by 5 bases, with 10 bases between. Germline V gives CDR1 GTSNPN, CDR2 SVGIG (reference sequence).

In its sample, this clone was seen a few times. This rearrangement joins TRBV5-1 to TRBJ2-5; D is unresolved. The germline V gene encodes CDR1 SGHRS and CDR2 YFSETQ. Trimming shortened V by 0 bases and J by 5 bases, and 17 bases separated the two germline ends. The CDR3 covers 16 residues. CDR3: CASSLAGMDGKETQYF. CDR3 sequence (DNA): TGCGCCAGCAGCTTGGCCGGTATGGACGGAAAGGAGACCCAGTACTTC.

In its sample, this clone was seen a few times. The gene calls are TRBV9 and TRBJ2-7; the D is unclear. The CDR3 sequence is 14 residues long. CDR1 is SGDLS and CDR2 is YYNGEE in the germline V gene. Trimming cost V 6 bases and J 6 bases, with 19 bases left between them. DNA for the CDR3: TGTGCCAGCATTAGATCTCCCCCGGTGGGCGAGCAGTACTTC. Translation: CASIRSPPVGEQYF.

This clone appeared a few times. The CDR3 region is CASGTGGGGAKNIQYF. The CDR3 DNA is TGTGCCAGCGGGACAGGGGGCGGGGGTGCCAAAAACATTCAGTACTTC. The chain couples TRBV28 to TRBJ2-4, with 12 bases matching TRBD1. This CDR3 region has 16 residues. The J segment lost 1 base and the V segment lost 8 bases, leaving 6 bases of the junction unmatched. Germline CDR1 is MDHEN and CDR2 is SYDVKM. The whole variable domain, filled in from reference TRBV28 and TRBJ2-4, reads DVKVTQSSRYLVKRTGEKVFLECVQDMDHENMFWYRQDPGLGLRLIYFSYDVKMKEKGDIPEGYSVSREKKERFSLILESASTNQTSMYLCASGTGGGGAKNIQYFGAGTRLSVL.

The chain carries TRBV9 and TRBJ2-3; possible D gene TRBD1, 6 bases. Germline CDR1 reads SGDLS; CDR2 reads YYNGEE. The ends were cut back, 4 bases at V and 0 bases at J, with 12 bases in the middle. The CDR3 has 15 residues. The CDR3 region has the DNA TGTGCCAGCAGCCCCCAGGGGTCGAGCACAGATACGCAGTATTTT. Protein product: CASSPQGSSTDTQYF.

Here the CDR3 reads CASSLQGALKVADTQYF. CDR3 in DNA: TGCGCCAGCAGCTTACAGGGGGCGCTGAAGGTGGCAGATACGCAGTATTTT. The chain links TRBV5-1 to TRBJ2-3, with 9 bases lining up with TRBD1. Per the germline V gene, CDR1 is SGHRS and CDR2 is YFSETQ. Unmatched junction bases numbered 11, after V lost 2 bases and J lost 4 bases. The length of the CDR3 is 17 residues.

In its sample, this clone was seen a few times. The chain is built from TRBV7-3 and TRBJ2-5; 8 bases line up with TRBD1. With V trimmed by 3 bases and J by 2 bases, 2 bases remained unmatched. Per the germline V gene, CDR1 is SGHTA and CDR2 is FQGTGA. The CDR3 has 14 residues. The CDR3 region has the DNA TGTGCCAGCAGCTTGGGACAGGCGCAAGAGACCCAGTACTTC. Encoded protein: CASSLGQAQETQYF.

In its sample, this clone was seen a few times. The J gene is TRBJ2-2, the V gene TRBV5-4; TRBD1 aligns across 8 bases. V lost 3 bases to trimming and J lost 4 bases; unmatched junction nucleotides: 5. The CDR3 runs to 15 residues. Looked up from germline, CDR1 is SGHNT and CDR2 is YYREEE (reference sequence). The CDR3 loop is CASSSTGAATGELFF. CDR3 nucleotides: TGTGCCAGCAGCTCGACAGGGGCCGCCACCGGGGAGCTGTTTTTT.

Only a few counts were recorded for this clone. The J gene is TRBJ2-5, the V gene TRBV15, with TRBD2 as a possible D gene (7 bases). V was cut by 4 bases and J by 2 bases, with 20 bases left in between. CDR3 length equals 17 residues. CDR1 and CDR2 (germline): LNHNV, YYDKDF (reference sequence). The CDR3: CATSKPPWGGSQETQYF. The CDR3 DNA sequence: TGTGCCACCAGCAAGCCCCCGTGGGGGGGCTCACAAGAGACCCAGTACTTC.

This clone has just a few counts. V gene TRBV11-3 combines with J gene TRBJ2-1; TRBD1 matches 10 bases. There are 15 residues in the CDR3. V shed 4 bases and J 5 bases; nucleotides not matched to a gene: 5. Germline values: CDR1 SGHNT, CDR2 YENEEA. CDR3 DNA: TGTGCCAGCAGCTCCGGGACAGGGGTCCACAATGAGCAGTTCTTC. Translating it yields CASSSGTGVHNEQFF.

The CDR3 sequence is CASSSQGETQYF. CDR3 in DNA: TGTGCCAGCAGTTCCCAGGGGGAGACCCAGTACTTC. The V gene is TRBV6-6, the J gene TRBJ2-5, with D possibly TRBD1 on 6 matching bases. The CDR3 length is 12 residues. Germline CDR1 is MNHNY and CDR2 is SVGAGI (reference sequence). Trimming shortened V by 4 bases and J by 5 bases, and 8 bases separated the two germline ends.